This T cell receptor (beta chain) derives from a study of blood T cell repertoires in COVID-19. Study context: The United States, Italy and Spain supplied acute and convalescent COVID-19 samples. Sample material is recorded as cDNA or gDNA derived from T cells, B-cell-depleted T cells, or PBMCs.

In its sample, this clone was seen once. Trimming stripped 7 bases from V and 4 bases from J, with 5 bases between. The length of the CDR3 is 11 residues. Germline lookup yields CDR1 MNHEY and CDR2 SVGAGI. Original methodology: By means of reference gene primer amplification, nucleated cell counts were estimated. Measured with immunoSEQ multiplex PCR; TCRdb has only the in-frame clones, and not every one. The DNA gave D and trimming, while V, J and clone size come from that table. The table has about 68,000 clones, 65% to 90% seen once. This clonotype originated in a man in his fifties or sixties with acute or convalescent COVID-19. Sequencing was carried out using peripheral blood. V usage is TRBV6-5 and J usage is TRBJ2-1; D call uncertain. The CDR3 DNA reads as TGTGCCAGCACGGAGTACAATGAGCAGTTCTTC. It yields the protein CASTEYNEQFF.